This T cell receptor (beta chain) stems from a study of blood T cells in healthy people across ages. Broader study findings: Age advanced and TCR beta diversity per million T cells fell, roughly linearly.

This clonotype came up a few times. Antigen unknown. CDR1 and CDR2 from the germline V gene are DFQATT and SNEGSKA (reference sequence). CDR3 length: 17 amino acids. V was cut by 1 base and J by 0 bases, with 17 bases left in between. For the second PCR, which ran for 7 to 11 cycles, a sample-barcoded 5' primer and a J-beta primer mix were used. No fewer than 3 million CDR3-containing paired-end reads came from each sample. TCRdb called the 5' RACE reads again in MiXCR, with one record for every CDR3 protein. Of hundreds of thousands of distinct CDR3 sequences listed, approximately 25% were seen once; the top ten hold just under 9%. These data were likewise used in another study, on T cells of mothers and their children. Per that study: Slightly, though not significantly, more overlap was seen in related than in unrelated mother-child pairs.

V and J are TRBV20-1 and TRBJ2-3; D remains ambiguous. Sequenced input: blood. The TCR originated in a boy under 18 in good health. This chain's CDR3 is CSARVSNGTTSTDTQYF. CDR3 nucleotide sequence: TGCAGTGCTAGAGTGAGTAACGGAACAACTAGCACAGATACGCAGTATTTT.